The 9 T cell receptor beta chains listed next were all sequenced from one sample in a study of blood T cell repertoires in COVID-19 (dated by TCRdb to the early 2020s). Receptor amplification or capture employed the immunoSEQ multiplex PCR assay. TCRdb took over this immuneACCESS table, retaining in-frame rearrangements with V and J assigned. Such tables are incomplete; in checked studies, under half of the missing clones stem from an unresolved V gene, and the remainder is unexplained. The sample profile shows approximately 360,000 clones; less than 90% of them were found once. About 5% of the sample lies in the top ten. Specimen: PBMCs or T cells enriched from blood (not recorded which). The receptors derive from a woman aged 45-60 years who had recovered from COVID-19.

As regards this clone: The junction shows a germline mismatch at one end, possibly a read error. This rearrangement joins TRBV7-7 to TRBJ2-1; 10 bases are a match to TRBD2. Germline V gene lookup returns CDR1 SSHAT and CDR2 FNYEAQ (reference sequence). This CDR3 region has 16 residues. CDR3 region: CASSNGLAVSYNEQFF. The CDR3 bases are TGTGCTAGCAGCAACGGACTAGCGGTTTCCTACAATGAGCAGTTCTTC.

This chain connects TRBV15 to TRBJ2-7; possibly TRBD1 for D (8 bases). The CDR3 has 13 amino acids. The germline V gene has CDR1 LNHNV and CDR2 YYDKDF (reference sequence). Deletions cut 8 bases from V and 6 bases from J, with 17 bases between. The chain's CDR3 is CATDATGEGEQYF. The CDR3 bases are TGTGCCACCGATGCGACAGGGGAGGGCGAGCAGTACTTC.

This chain joins TRBV10-3 and TRBJ1-2; TRBD1 is a possible D gene (6 bases). Germline-derived CDR1 and CDR2 are ENHRY and SYGVKD. Between the trimmed V and J ends, which lost 3 bases and 7 bases, there was a span of 9 bases. The CDR3 covers 12 residues. The CDR3 loop reads CAISDRDTGYTF. Written as DNA, the CDR3 is TGTGCCATCAGTGACCGGGACACTGGCTACACCTTC.

The chain carries TRBV7-9 and TRBJ1-4, with TRBD1 matching 7 bases. Germline-derived CDR1 and CDR2 are SEHNR and FQNEAQ (reference sequence). This CDR3 contains 14 residues. The V gene end was trimmed by 5 bases and the J gene end by 8 bases; junction bases not matched to a gene: 8. This CDR3 is CASSATGEEEKLFF. For the CDR3, the DNA is TGTGCCAGCAGCGCCACAGGGGAAGAGGAAAAACTGTTTTTT.

This rearrangement joins TRBV7-8 to TRBJ2-2, with 7 bases identical to TRBD2. Germline V gene lookup returns CDR1 SGHVS and CDR2 FQNEAQ. Trimming removed 1 base from V and 0 bases from J; junction bases left unmatched: 5. The CDR3 is made up of 17 amino acids. The CDR3 sequence: CASSLGLAFANTGELFF. The CDR3 coding sequence is TGTGCCAGCAGCTTAGGACTAGCATTCGCGAACACCGGGGAGCTGTTTTTT.

The chain joins TRBV4-3 to TRBJ1-1, with D possibly matching TRBD1 (5 bases). Germline CDR1 and CDR2: LGHNA and YSLEER. CDR3 length: 14 residues. V was shortened by 0 bases and J by 2 bases, with 7 bases between the two germline ends. The CDR3 sequence is CASSQDTGNTEAFF. CDR3 nucleotides: TGCGCCAGCAGCCAAGACACAGGAAACACTGAAGCTTTCTTT.

V usage is TRBV19 and J usage is TRBJ1-1; D might be TRBD1 (6 bases). V shed 3 bases and J shed 3 bases, with 14 bases lying between them. The CDR3 loop spans 15 amino acids. Germline assignment: CDR1 LNHDA and CDR2 SQIVND (reference sequence). CDR3 in amino acids: CASSIQGQVDTEAFF. CDR3 coding DNA: TGTGCCAGTAGTATCCAGGGGCAAGTCGACACTGAAGCTTTCTTT.

The chain joins TRBV21-1 to TRBJ2-2; the DNA was not used to check the table's D call, TRBD1. TRBV21-1 is recorded as a pseudogene. The CDR3 totals 17 residues. CDR3 loop: CASSHRDRGKVPGELFF. The CDR3 DNA follows: TGTGCCAGCAGTCACCGGGACAGGGGGAAGGTTCCCGGGGAGCTGTTTTTT.

The V call is TRBV2, the J call TRBJ2-3; D possibly corresponds to TRBD2 (6 bases). Germline CDR1 reads SNHLY; CDR2 reads FYNNEI. The V end lost 7 bases, the J end lost 0 bases, and 14 bases lay between the germline ends. CDR3 length: 15 amino acids. CDR3 nucleotides: TGTGCCAGCACTCTGGAGGGTACTAGCACAGATACGCAGTATTTT. Encoded protein: CASTLEGTSTDTQYF.